A single sample is the source of the 10 T cell receptor beta chains below, sequenced in a study of chemoradiotherapy in HPV16-positive cancers. The protocol was immunoSEQ multiplex PCR, while the TCRdb copy is restricted to in-frame clones and leaves out a portion. Seen here are under 35,000 clones, about 91% observed once, and the top ten hold around 5%. Sequencing used blood, obtained from a patient who underwent chemoradiotherapy. All receptors come from a human donor with HPV-associated anogenital cancer.

The chain couples TRBV2 to TRBJ2-3; 7 bases line up with TRBD2. Losses at the gene ends were 7 bases for V and 4 bases for J; bases not matched to a gene: 8. In germline, CDR1 is SNHLY, CDR2 FYNNEI. CDR3 length equals 14 residues. This CDR3 is CASTGGSYSDTQYF. The DNA for the CDR3 is TGTGCCAGCACGGGGGGTTCCTATTCAGATACGCAGTATTTT.

The rearrangement links TRBV30 to TRBJ2-3, with 7 bases matching TRBD1. The CDR3 has 13 residues. Germline V lookup: CDR1 GTSNPN, CDR2 SVGIG (reference sequence). V lost 7 bases, J lost 0 bases, and 4 bases stayed unmatched. CDR3 nucleotide sequence: TGTGCCTTACAGGGGCACAGCACAGATACGCAGTATTTT. Encoded protein: CALQGHSTDTQYF.

This chain uses TRBV10-3 with TRBJ2-1, with 9 positions matching TRBD2. J was trimmed by 8 bases and V by 0 bases; bases with no gene match: 8. Germline CDR1 is ENHRY and CDR2 is SYGVKD. The CDR3 covers 16 residues. In nucleotides, the CDR3 is TGTGCCATCAGTGAGTCGATCCTAGCGGGGAACGATGAGCAGTTCTTC. Protein product: CAISESILAGNDEQFF.

This clone was seen only a few times. The V call is TRBV11-2, the J call TRBJ1-2; perhaps TRBD1 as D (6 bases). The ends were cut back, 5 bases at V and 4 bases at J, with 11 bases in the middle. Per germline, CDR1 SGHAT and CDR2 FQNNGV. This CDR3 contains 13 residues. CDR3 in amino acids: CASSQDSRYGYTF. DNA for the CDR3: TGTGCCAGCAGCCAGGACAGTCGCTATGGCTACACCTTC.

This clone was counted only a few times. The V call is TRBV5-1, the J call TRBJ1-4, with 7 bases that match TRBD1. CDR1 and CDR2 from the germline V gene are SGHRS and YFSETQ. The CDR3 is 15 residues long. After removal of 0 bases from V and 3 bases from J, the junction contained 2 bases not matched to a gene. In nucleotides, the CDR3 is TGCGCCAGCAGCTTGGGACAGGGTTCTAATGAAAAACTGTTTTTT. It specifies CASSLGQGSNEKLFF.

This rearrangement joins TRBV5-1 to TRBJ2-7; D assignment may be TRBD1 or TRBD2 (5 bases each). This CDR3 comprises 14 residues. The ends were cut back, 4 bases at V and 1 base at J, with 12 bases in the middle. Germline assignment: CDR1 SGHRS and CDR2 YFSETQ. Here the CDR3 DNA reads TGCGCCAGCAGCGGGGGACGCCGGTCCTACGAGCAGTACTTC. Amino acids: CASSGGRRSYEQYF. Full variable domain (missing parts from reference TRBV5-1 and TRBJ2-7): KAGVTQTPRYLIKTRGQQVTLSCSPISGHRSVSWYQQTPGQGLQFLFEYFSETQRNKGNFPGRFSGRQFSNSRSEMNVSTLELGDSALYLCASSGGRRSYEQYFGPGTRLTVT.

This chain links TRBV5-5 with TRBJ1-5; D not resolved. Germline values: CDR1 SGHKS, CDR2 YYEKEE (reference sequence). The CDR3 consists of 14 residues. Between the trimmed V and J ends, which lost 4 bases and 2 bases, there was a span of 10 bases. Written as DNA, the CDR3 is TGTGCCAGCAGCCCGGAGTCTGGCAATCAGCCCCAGCATTTT. Translated: CASSPESGNQPQHF.

CDR3 in amino acids: CSVEVGLRTGGATGELFF. The DNA for the CDR3 is TGCAGCGTTGAAGTGGGATTAAGGACAGGGGGAGCCACCGGGGAGCTGTTTTTT. The chain carries TRBV29-1 and TRBJ2-2, with 10 bases fitting TRBD1. After removal of 1 base from V and 4 bases from J, the junction contained 12 bases not matched to a gene. Germline V gives CDR1 SQVTM, CDR2 ANQGSEA. The CDR3 is 18 amino acids.

Details on this clone: Other DNA sequences in the same sample also yield this CDR3. V is TRBV6-1 and J is TRBJ2-2; D possibly corresponds to TRBD1 (6 bases). The ends were cut back, 2 bases at V and 5 bases at J, with 6 bases in the middle. Germline assignment: CDR1 MNHNS and CDR2 SASEGT. The CDR3 is 13 amino acids. CDR3 amino acids: CASSEQGTGELFF. CDR3 sequence (DNA): TGTGCCAGCAGTGAACAGGGGACCGGGGAGCTGTTTTTT.

This clone was observed a handful of times. V is TRBV7-2 and J is TRBJ2-7, with TRBD1 matching over 9 bases. There are 14 residues in the CDR3. The germline V gene encodes CDR1 SGHTA and CDR2 FQGNSA. The trim removed 5 bases at V and 6 bases at J, leaving 8 bases unmatched. The chain's CDR3 is CASSAGTGSSEQYF. The CDR3 nucleotides read TGTGCCAGCAGCGCCGGGACAGGGTCTTCCGAGCAGTACTTC.